The 32 T cell receptor beta chains below come from one sample, sequenced in a study of blood T cells in healthy people across ages (dated by TCRdb to 2013 to 2016). The library was obtained by 5' RACE. Sequenced using an Illumina HiSeq 2500. A second roughly 6 to 11 cycle PCR used a sample-barcoded 5' primer and a J-beta primer mix. TCRdb cleaned the public reads at Q25 with fastp, built clones with MiXCR and kept in-frame beta chains. One record per CDR3 amino acid sequence lists the most common genes and DNA. The sample profile shows about 670,000 distinct CDR3 sequences; around 50% of them were found once. Approximately 13% of the sample comes from the top ten. Input material: blood. The receptors here all came from a woman aged 80 or over in good health.

With respect to this clonotype: It may be a read error: a sequence one base away is much more abundant. The CDR3 region is CAGSESQVTDTQYF. CDR3 DNA: TGTGCCGGCAGCGAATCACAGGTCACAGATACGCAGTATTTT. This chain joins TRBV5-4 and TRBJ2-3; D possibly corresponds to TRBD1 (5 bases). Germline CDR1 and CDR2: SGHNT and YYREEE (reference sequence). CDR3 length: 14 residues. The whole variable domain, remainder taken from reference TRBV5-4 and TRBJ2-3, is ETGVTQSPTHLIKTRGQQVTLRCSSQSGHNTVSWYQQALGQGPQFIFQYYREEENGRGNFPPRFSGLQFPNYSSELNVNALELDDSALYLCAGSESQVTDTQYFGPGTRLTVL.

With respect to this clonotype: This may be a read error, as it is one base from a much larger clone. This chain links TRBV30 with TRBJ2-1; 8 bases match TRBD2. The CDR3 covers 12 residues. Germline V lookup: CDR1 GTSNPN, CDR2 SVGIG (reference sequence). The CDR3 protein is CAGSGLAGEQFF. The CDR3 nucleotides are TGTGCCGGGAGTGGGTTAGCGGGAGAGCAGTTCTTC.

This clonotype was detected only once. The chain links TRBV5-1 to TRBJ2-2, with D tentatively TRBD2 (6 bases). V lost 5 bases to trimming and J lost 3 bases, with 11 bases between them. Per the germline V gene, CDR1 is SGHRS and CDR2 is YFSETQ. The CDR3 is 14 residues long. The CDR3 reads CASSLKRDTGELFF. Here the CDR3 DNA reads TGCGCCAGCAGTCTAAAGCGGGACACCGGGGAGCTGTTTTTT.

This clonotype came up a few times. V is TRBV5-1 and J is TRBJ2-3; D uncertain. The V end lost 0 bases, the J end lost 0 bases, and 8 bases lay between the germline ends. Germline values: CDR1 SGHRS, CDR2 YFSETQ. The CDR3 contains 15 residues. The CDR3 DNA reads as TGCGCCAGCAGCTTGGCAAGGGCCAGCACAGATACGCAGTATTTT. This encodes CASSLARASTDTQYF.

Ten or more counts support this clonotype. The V call is TRBV18, the J call TRBJ2-7; 8 positions match TRBD1. V was pared by 2 bases and J by 4 bases, with 4 bases of the junction left unmatched. CDR1 and CDR2 (germline): KGHSH, LQKENI. CDR3 size: 14 residues. The CDR3: CASSPDRGVYEQYF. CDR3 bases: TGTGCCAGCTCACCAGACAGGGGTGTGTACGAGCAGTACTTC.

This clonotype was seen a handful of times. This sequence joins TRBV29-1 and TRBJ2-1, with D perhaps TRBD1 (5 bases). The CDR3 runs 15 residues. Trimming shortened V by 1 base and J by 0 bases, and 10 bases separated the two germline ends. Germline CDR1 is SQVTM and CDR2 is ANQGSEA. The CDR3 DNA reads TGCAGCGTTGAAGTAGGGGATAGCTCCTACAATGAGCAGTTCTTC. Translating gives CSVEVGDSSYNEQFF.

This clonotype has ten or more counts. The V call is TRBV20-1, the J call TRBJ2-5; D unclear. Germline V lookup: CDR1 DFQATT, CDR2 SNEGSKA (reference sequence). The CDR3 extends over 12 amino acids. Trimming stripped 3 bases from V and 2 bases from J, with 7 bases between. CDR3 nucleotides: TGCAGTGCTAGTCCCTCGCAAGAGACCCAGTACTTC. Translation gives CSASPSQETQYF.

The chain combines TRBV21-1 with TRBJ2-6. TRBV21-1 is shown as a pseudogene. The CDR3 length is 15 residues. In DNA, the CDR3 is TGTGCCAGCAGCAAAACCTTCTCTGGGGCCAACGTCCTGACTTTC. Translating it yields CASSKTFSGANVLTF.

In its sample, this clonotype was seen once. The gene calls are TRBV5-1 and TRBJ2-7; 10 bases fit TRBD2. The end of the DNA fits TRBJ2-5 better, so the J call may be wrong. Germline V gene data show CDR1 as SGHRS and CDR2 as YFSETQ. The CDR3 extends over 17 amino acids. The CDR3 sequence is CASSLDRAGGLDKTQYF. The CDR3 bases are TGCGCCAGCAGCTTGGATAGAGCGGGGGGGCTTGACAAGACCCAGTACTTC.

This rearrangement joins TRBV29-1 to TRBJ2-7; 7 bases match TRBD1. The end of the DNA fits TRBJ2-5 better, so the J call may be wrong. The germline V gene has CDR1 SQVTM and CDR2 ANQGSEA. The CDR3 totals 14 residues. The CDR3 region is CSVMDRPFQETQYF. The CDR3 nucleotides are TGCAGCGTCATGGACAGGCCCTTTCAAGAGACCCAGTACTTC.

This clonotype was recorded at least ten times. The chain is built from TRBV27 and TRBJ2-3; 11 positions agree with TRBD2. The CDR3 has 15 amino acids. The V gene end was trimmed by 6 bases and the J gene end by 8 bases; junction bases not matched to a gene: 10. The germline gives CDR1 MNHEY, CDR2 SMNVEV (reference sequence). In DNA form, the CDR3 reads TGTGCCAGCAGCCGGAGAGGGACTAGCGGTTCTACGCAGTATTTT. This gives the protein CASSRRGTSGSTQYF.

Remarks on this clonotype: The junction departs from germline at one end; a sequencing error may be responsible. This chain joins TRBV7-3 and TRBJ2-3; D is unresolved. The CDR3 totals 15 residues. In germline, CDR1 is SGHTA, CDR2 FQGTGA. CDR3 sequence: CASSLRSWRTDAQYF. In DNA, the CDR3 is TGTGCCAGCAGCTTAAGAAGCTGGCGCACAGATGCGCAGTATTTT.

The chain is built from TRBV7-2 and TRBJ2-7; tentatively, D is TRBD1 or TRBD2 (5 bases each). Germline V lookup: CDR1 SGHTA, CDR2 FQGNSA. The ends were cut back, 2 bases at V and 7 bases at J, with 18 bases in the middle. The CDR3 runs to 15 residues. The CDR3 spells CASSLQLGARDEQYF. The CDR3 nucleotides are TGTGCCAGCAGCTTACAACTAGGGGCTCGGGATGAGCAGTACTTC.

V and J are TRBV4-2 and TRBJ2-7, with TRBD1 as a possible D gene (6 bases). The closer fit of TRBJ2-4 to the DNA end suggests the J call may be wrong. Germline V gene lookup returns CDR1 LGHNA and CDR2 YNFKEQ. The CDR3 covers 17 residues. The CDR3 is CASSLNKQGRGIAIQYF. The CDR3 nucleotides are TGTGCCAGCAGCCTCAACAAACAGGGAAGGGGGATAGCCATTCAGTACTTC.

This clonotype was seen only a few times. This may arise from a read error, as a much more abundant clone is one base away. The chain has TRBV20-1 and TRBJ2-5; the match to TRBD2 covers 7 bases. The germline CDR1 and CDR2 sequences are DFQATT and SNEGSKA (reference sequence). There are 16 residues in the CDR3. V gave up 1 base and J gave up 11 bases; unmatched junction bases: 19. The CDR3 sequence: CSARGVGDYGVNEQYF. The CDR3 DNA follows: TGCAGTGCTAGAGGGGTAGGGGACTACGGGGTCAATGAGCAGTACTTC.

J is TRBJ2-5 and V is TRBV4-2; 9 bases are shared with TRBD2. The J call may be in error: the DNA end matches TRBJ2-7 better. CDR1 is LGHNA and CDR2 is YNFKEQ in the germline V gene. This CDR3 is 16 amino acids long. The CDR3 loop is CASSQEGGRASDEQYF. The CDR3 DNA reads as TGTGCCAGCAGCCAAGAGGGCGGGAGGGCCAGCGACGAGCAGTACTTC.

Concerning this clonotype itself: Just one base apart from a much larger clone, this may be a read error. The J gene is TRBJ2-5, the V gene TRBV5-1; D may match TRBD1 or TRBD2 (5 bases each). V gave up 3 bases and J gave up 2 bases, with 14 bases separating them. The CDR3 runs to 15 residues. CDR1 is SGHRS, CDR2 YFSETQ, per germline. The CDR3 loop reads CASSWWTREQETQYF. In DNA form, the CDR3 reads TGCGCCAGCAGCTGGTGGACACGGGAACAAGAGACCCAGTACTTC.

As to this clonotype: The CDR3 does not end in the conserved phenylalanine or tryptophan, so this is likely a read error. The rearrangement links TRBV5-6 to TRBJ2-1, with TRBD1 matching 7 bases. This CDR3 region has 15 residues. Germline assignment: CDR1 SGHDT and CDR2 YYEEEE. CDR3: CASSLPEQGIGEQFV. The CDR3 nucleotides are TGTGCCAGTAGCTTGCCCGAACAGGGGATTGGTGAGCAGTTCGTC.

This clonotype was picked up many times. The chain is built from TRBV7-9 and TRBJ2-7, with D possibly being TRBD1 (5 bases). Trimming removed 9 bases from V and 6 bases from J, with 12 bases in between. The CDR3 length is 11 residues. Germline V lookup: CDR1 SEHNR, CDR2 FQNEAQ (reference sequence). The DNA of the CDR3 is TGTGCCAGTTCGACAGTATTCGAGCAGTACTTC. Its translation is CASSTVFEQYF.

The rearrangement links TRBV24-1 to TRBJ2-7, with D possibly matching TRBD1 (6 bases). CDR3 length: 13 amino acids. Germline-derived CDR1 and CDR2 are KGHDR and SFDVKD. V shed 3 bases and J shed 10 bases, with 15 bases lying between them. CDR3 coding DNA: TGTGCCACCAGTGATGACCGACAGGCCCATCAGTACTTC. Encoded protein: CATSDDRQAHQYF.

The genes are TRBV7-9 and TRBJ2-2; D gene unclear. Germline CDR1 SEHNR, CDR2 FQNEAQ (reference sequence). Trimming left V 6 bases short and J 0 bases short, with 11 bases between. The CDR3 is made up of 15 amino acids. The CDR3 reads CASRMDGTNTGELFF. The CDR3, as DNA: TGTGCCAGCAGGATGGACGGCACGAACACCGGGGAGCTGTTTTTT.

This clonotype was recorded once. This could be a read error, since a much larger clone is one nucleotide away. The chain uses TRBV28 and TRBJ1-4; no reliable D call. V shed 10 bases and J shed 1 base, with 10 bases lying between them. Looked up from germline, CDR1 is MDHEN and CDR2 is SYDVKM. The CDR3 is 13 residues long. CDR3 loop: CATTGVTNEKLFF. DNA for the CDR3: TGTGCCACCACTGGGGTAACTAATGAAAAACTGTTTTTT.

This clonotype has more than one count but fewer than ten. This may stem from a read error, because a much larger clone lies one nucleotide away. The rearrangement uses TRBV7-2 and TRBJ2-7, with D possibly TRBD1 on 5 matching bases. Trimming removed 1 base from V and 7 bases from J, with 14 bases in between. This CDR3 has 14 amino acids. CDR1 and CDR2 from the germline V gene are SGHTA and FQGNSA. DNA for the CDR3: TGTGCCAGCAGCTTAGACCGACAGCCCAATGAGCAGTACTTC. Its translation is CASSLDRQPNEQYF.

The sample holds many counts of this clonotype. The chain couples TRBV29-1 to TRBJ1-1; TRBD1 is a possible D gene (5 bases). V was trimmed by 6 bases and J by 5 bases, leaving 10 bases between them. This CDR3 contains 11 residues. Germline values: CDR1 SQVTM, CDR2 ANQGSEA. DNA of the CDR3: TGCAGCGTCCCAAAGGGGACTGAAGCTTTCTTT. Protein sequence: CSVPKGTEAFF.

This clonotype was counted at least ten times. Written as DNA, the CDR3 is TGTGCCAGCAGCCCGGGACAGGGGGCGGCTGGGGCCAACGTCCTGACTTTC. It translates to CASSPGQGAAGANVLTF. The gene calls are TRBV7-9 and TRBJ2-6, with TRBD1 matching 12 bases. Germline values: CDR1 SEHNR, CDR2 FQNEAQ (reference sequence). The CDR3 runs to 17 residues. With 5 bases clipped from V and 2 bases from J, the junction kept 4 bases outside the gene matches. Supplemented by reference TRBV7-9 and TRBJ2-6, the full variable domain reads DTGVSQNPRHKITKRGQNVTFRCDPISEHNRLYWYRQTLGQGPEFLTYFQNEAQLEKSRLLSDRFSAERPKGSFSTLEIQRTEQGDSAMYLCASSPGQGAAGANVLTFGAGSRLTVL.

This clonotype was detected only a few times. The chain recombines TRBV9 with TRBJ1-2, with 9 nucleotides matching TRBD1. Germline CDR1 reads SGDLS; CDR2 reads YYNGEE. Trimming took 4 bases from V and 3 from J; bases not matched to a gene: 7. CDR3 length: 15 residues. CDR3 bases: TGTGCCAGCAGCATCGCCGGGACAGGGCACTATGGCTACACCTTC. Encoded protein: CASSIAGTGHYGYTF.

The chain uses TRBV29-1 and TRBJ2-7; TRBD1 or TRBD2 may be the D gene (5 bases each). This CDR3 is built from 17 residues. The ends were cut back, 3 bases at V and 6 bases at J, with 27 bases in the middle. The V gene's germline CDR1 is SQVTM and CDR2 ANQGSEA. DNA of the CDR3: TGCAGCGTTGAGGAGGAGGACCTTGACAGTGGTCCTCTCGAGCAGTACTTC. Translated, it gives CSVEEEDLDSGPLEQYF.

The chain combines TRBV20-1 with TRBJ2-1; 10 bases map to TRBD2. V gave up 1 base and J gave up 3 bases; unmatched junction bases: 6. This CDR3 spans 16 amino acids. CDR1 and CDR2 (germline): DFQATT, SNEGSKA (reference sequence). The CDR3 DNA sequence: TGCAGTGCTAGAGCCGCGACTAGCGGGTACTACAATGAGCAGTTCTTC. Its translation is CSARAATSGYYNEQFF.

The chain uses TRBV16 and TRBJ1-1, with a tentative D call TRBD1 (6 bases). Looked up from germline, CDR1 is KGHSY and CDR2 is FQNENV. CDR3 length: 14 amino acids. V was pared by 1 base and J by 5 bases, with 11 bases between. CDR3 in amino acids: CASSQFGQGTEAFF. In DNA form, the CDR3 reads TGTGCCAGCAGCCAATTCGGGCAGGGGACTGAAGCTTTCTTT. Full variable domain (remainder filled in from reference TRBV16 and TRBJ1-1): GEEVAQTPKHLVRGEGQKAKLYCAPIKGHSYVFWYQQVLKNEFKFLISFQNENVFDETGMPKERFSAKCLPNSPCSLEIQATKLEDSAVYFCASSQFGQGTEAFFGQGTRLTVV.

This clonotype appeared a few times. The chain links TRBV6-2 or TRBV6-3 to TRBJ2-7; 9 bases map to TRBD1. The CDR3 is 15 residues long. The J segment lost 5 bases and the V segment lost 0 bases, leaving 5 bases of the junction unmatched. CDR1 and CDR2 (germline): MNHEY, SVGEGT. For the CDR3, the DNA is TGTGCCAGCAGTTACTCCTTCGGGACAGGGAACGAGCAGTACTTC. Translation: CASSYSFGTGNEQYF.

This clonotype was counted many times. The chain links TRBV20-1 to TRBJ2-1, with TRBD2 matching over 11 bases. V lost 4 bases and J lost 5; bases outside the gene matches: 4. The CDR3 is 14 amino acids. Per the germline V gene, CDR1 is DFQATT and CDR2 is SNEGSKA (reference sequence). The CDR3 DNA reads TGCAGTGCTATGCTAGCGGGAGGTCACAATGAGCAGTTCTTC. Its translation: CSAMLAGGHNEQFF.

This clonotype occurred many times. V gene TRBV6-1 combines with J gene TRBJ1-2, with D hard to call. Germline CDR1 and CDR2: MNHNS and SASEGT. Trimming pared 8 bases from V and 8 bases from J, leaving 3 bases between. This CDR3 is built from 8 residues. CDR3 sequence (DNA): TGTGCCAGCGAGGGCTACACCTTC. The encoded protein is CASEGYTF.